This T cell receptor beta chain was recovered during a study of beta chain features in type 1 diabetes (dated by TCRdb to 2017 to 2018). For the study in its entirety: Mean age, gender distribution, total cell number and subset yield did not differ between patients and healthy donors. In the study, TCRB repertoires of sorted circulating CD4+ T cell subsets from recently diagnosed type 1 diabetes patients were compared with those of matched healthy donors. Regulatory and stem cell-like memory subsets were isolated from only 8 patients and about eight healthy donors, whereas naive and central memory subsets came from all 30 or so donors. A total of 85 million to 140 million sorted cells were examined across all samples, and a strong correlation was observed between cell number per subset and RNA yield.

Here V drops 7 bases and J drops 2 bases, and the junction holds 9 bases not matched to any gene. From the germline V gene, CDR1 is MDHEN and CDR2 is SYDVKM. From the cysteine up to the phenylalanine, the CDR3 has a length of 15 residues. The read is trimmed to its CDR3 DNA, 45 bases read in frame from base 1. A remark on this clone: The antigen it recognizes is unknown. Per-base quality was not reported, and no clone a single base away is much larger than it.

Each donor gave one peripheral blood draw, averaging approximately 0.12 L, which was collected into heparinised tubes. Using a panel that included CD45RO, CCR7, CD25, CD127, CD95 and CD27, naive, central memory, regulatory and stem cell-like memory CD4+ T cells were sorted on a BD FACSAria II. Every sorted population had a purity above 95%. Right away, PBMCs were isolated by Lymphoprep density gradient centrifugation and were stained directly, with no culture step. Samples were stained and sorted in pairs, with one healthy donor and one patient per experiment, so that batch effects were minimized. The High Capacity cDNA Reverse Transcription Kit was used to reverse transcribe all of the isolated RNA, meaning that expressed TCRB transcripts were what got sequenced. Naive, central memory and regulatory T cell samples underwent deep immunoSEQ sequencing, averaging around 4 million total reads per sample. After sorted cells were lysed in RLT buffer, RNA was extracted with DNase-treated RNeasy Micro or Mini kits, with the choice depending on cell number. Each cell subset was processed separately to prevent cross-contamination, with patient and healthy donor samples processed together. TCRB sequences were amplified from cDNA with the immunoSEQ multiplex PCR, producing 87-bp fragments spanning the CDR3 region. Sequencing of the amplicons was performed on the Illumina HiSeq platform. As for the original processing: PCR bias was corrected computationally using synthetic template baselines, and reads within Hamming distance 2 were collapsed, with unmergeable singletons discarded. By aligning reads against IMGT, V, D and J genes, CDR3 length, and insertions or deletions at six rearrangement sites were assigned. Within each subset, clonotype counts were normalized to sorted cell number, after which true diversity and Gini coefficients were computed with the tcR R package. Repertoire sharing was quantified using the overlap coefficient calculated on TCRB nucleotide sequences. As a proxy for the pre-selection repertoire, out-of-frame TCRB sequences from naive cells were analyzed. TCRdb obtained this table from immuneACCESS and retained in-frame rearrangements with V and J assigned. These tables miss some clones; where compared with another copy, unresolved V genes account for less than half of the shortfall, and the remainder is unexplained. Clone size and the V and J calls come from that table; the DNA yielded D and trimming. The sample has about 620,000 clones on record, roughly 16% of them singletons. The ten largest make up approximately 0.099% of the sample.

The paper as a whole reports these results and caveats: Only small numbers of individuals were included in the HLA sub-analyses, which left unresolved whether HLA type had any influence on TCRB rearrangement. Patients with type 1 diabetes made fewer insertions and deleted more nucleotides at VDJ recombination sites, implying thymic rearrangement abnormalities. Because cDNA was sequenced instead of genomic DNA, highly expressing activated cells could be over-represented, though the groups showed no difference in activation or CD3 levels. PCR might favor shorter templates, but patient and control samples were amplified and corrected together, so any skew would affect both groups equally. Naive, central memory and regulatory TCRB repertoires appeared to be more alike among patients than among healthy donors. Type 1 diabetes patients showed a moderate but significant shortening of TCRB CDR3 length in all four CD4+ subsets.

The receptor's source is a man younger than 35 in good health. The chain couples TRBV28 to TRBJ2-3, with 7 bases aligning to TRBD1. The specimen sequenced was naive CD4+ T cells from blood. In the paper's terms, the cell subset or site label means: true naive CD4+ T cells. The DNA is as follows: TGTGCCAGCATCCCTCCTGGGACAGTCACAGATACGCAGTATTTT. This is translated as CASIPPGTVTDTQYF.